A selection of T cell receptor beta chains follows, all from one sample in a study of early T cells in non-severe SARS-CoV-2 infection. Each CDR3 protein gets one entry after TCRdb re-called the 5' RACE reads with MiXCR. The repertoire includes around 52,000 distinct CDR3 sequences, about 9.9% of them detected once, and about a tenth sits in the top ten. Sequencing input: whole blood. These receptors came from an adult who was a healthcare worker with PCR-confirmed SARS-CoV-2 infection or an uninfected control (not recorded which). CDR3s include the opening cysteine and the closing phenylalanine or tryptophan. Each record gives: J gene, clone size, V gene, D gene, CDR3 protein, CDR3 DNA. The D gene is left open where the match is weak. Part of the rows lack a size; the others show once, few, many or a class for expanded clones.

J: TRBJ1-5
size: many
V: TRBV7-9
D: -
CDR3: CATLTRDNQPQHF
DNA: TGTGCCACCCTTACCAGGGACAATCAGCCCCAGCATTTT

J: TRBJ2-3
size: -
V: TRBV12-3/TRBV12-4
D: TRBD1
CDR3: CASSSGQGGPTDTQYF
DNA: TGTGCCAGCAGTTCCGGACAGGGTGGACCCACAGATACGCAGTATTTT

J: TRBJ1-4
size: few
V: TRBV28
D: TRBD1
CDR3: CASGQGAEKLFF
DNA: TGTGCCAGCGGTCAGGGGGCTGAAAAACTGTTTTTT

J: TRBJ1-2
size: many
V: TRBV5-6
D: -
CDR3: CASSTGGSRYGYTF
DNA: TGTGCCAGCAGCACCGGCGGGAGCCGGTATGGCTACACCTTC

J: TRBJ2-7
size: few
V: TRBV2
D: TRBD2
CDR3: CASSFGLAGTPDYEQYF
DNA: TGTGCCAGCAGTTTCGGTCTAGCGGGAACGCCGGACTACGAGCAGTACTTC

J: TRBJ2-1
size: -
V: TRBV10-3
D: TRBD1
CDR3: CATLGSGGSYNEQFF
DNA: TGTGCCACTCTAGGCTCAGGGGGCTCCTACAATGAGCAGTTCTTC

J: TRBJ1-5
size: few
V: TRBV10-1
D: -
CDR3: CASSENFNQPQLF
DNA: TGCGCCAGCAGTGAAAACTTCAATCAGCCCCAGCTTTTT

J: TRBJ2-7
size: many
V: TRBV29-1
D: -
CDR3: CSVVGTPTHSYEQYF
DNA: TGCAGCGTTGTAGGGACTCCCACGCACTCCTACGAGCAGTACTTC

J: TRBJ1-3
size: -
V: TRBV20-1
D: -
CDR3: CSARSRQGGNTIYF
DNA: TGCAGTGCTAGGAGCCGGCAGGGAGGGAACACCATATATTTT

J: TRBJ2-1
size: -
V: TRBV20-1
D: -
CDR3: CSAPLLRFTYNEQFF
DNA: TGCAGTGCTCCACTCCTGAGGTTCACCTACAATGAGCAGTTCTTC

J: TRBJ2-7
size: many
V: TRBV7-7
D: -
CDR3: CASSLEGGYEQYF
DNA: TGTGCCAGCAGCTTAGAAGGCGGGTACGAGCAGTACTTC

J: TRBJ2-1
size: few
V: TRBV6-5
D: -
CDR3: CASSYSARTSSYNEQFF
DNA: TGTGCCAGCAGTTACTCGGCAAGGACCAGCTCCTACAATGAGCAGTTCTTC

J: TRBJ2-3
size: many
V: TRBV7-2
D: -
CDR3: CASSYRGAGTDTQYF
DNA: TGTGCCAGCAGCTACCGGGGGGCCGGCACAGATACGCAGTATTTT

J: TRBJ2-1
size: few
V: TRBV3-1
D: -
CDR3: CASSRLSAEQFF
DNA: TGTGCCAGCAGCCGCTTGAGTGCGGAGCAGTTCTTC

J: TRBJ1-5
size: many
V: TRBV20-1
D: -
CDR3: CSARVRVGQPQHF
DNA: TGCAGTGCTAGAGTCAGGGTGGGTCAGCCCCAGCATTTT

J: TRBJ2-7
size: -
V: TRBV20-1
D: -
CDR3: CSAQENEQYF
DNA: TGCAGTGCTCAGGAAAACGAGCAGTACTTC

J: TRBJ2-1
size: many
V: TRBV3-1
D: TRBD2
CDR3: CASGYSGSRNNEQFF
DNA: TGTGCCAGCGGGTATAGCGGGAGTCGAAACAATGAGCAGTTCTTC

J: TRBJ2-7
size: few
V: TRBV6-1
D: TRBD1
CDR3: CASSTPDRGLTYEQYF
DNA: TGTGCCAGCAGTACCCCGGACAGGGGACTAACCTACGAGCAGTACTTC

J: TRBJ2-1
size: -
V: TRBV27
D: -
CDR3: CASSPTGNSRYEQFF
DNA: TGTGCCAGCAGTCCCACCGGGAACTCCCGCTATGAGCAGTTCTTC

J: TRBJ1-4
size: -
V: TRBV9
D: -
CDR3: CASSLAVSPNEKLFF
DNA: TGTGCCAGCAGCCTAGCAGTGTCTCCTAATGAAAAACTGTTTTTT

J: TRBJ2-7
size: -
V: TRBV9
D: -
CDR3: CASSVATGNSYEQYF
DNA: TGTGCCAGCAGCGTAGCTACGGGGAACTCCTACGAGCAGTACTTC

J: TRBJ2-3
size: -
V: TRBV12-3/TRBV12-4
D: -
CDR3: CASIEGTYTDTQYF
DNA: TGTGCCAGCATCGAGGGGACCTACACAGATACGCAGTATTTT

J: TRBJ2-3
size: few
V: TRBV27
D: -
CDR3: CASSHGDTQYF
DNA: TGTGCCAGCAGTCACGGGGATACGCAGTATTTT

J: TRBJ2-1
size: few
V: TRBV3-1
D: -
CDR3: CASSQPTGLSYNEQFF
DNA: TGTGCCAGCAGCCAACCAACAGGGCTCTCCTACAATGAGCAGTTCTTC